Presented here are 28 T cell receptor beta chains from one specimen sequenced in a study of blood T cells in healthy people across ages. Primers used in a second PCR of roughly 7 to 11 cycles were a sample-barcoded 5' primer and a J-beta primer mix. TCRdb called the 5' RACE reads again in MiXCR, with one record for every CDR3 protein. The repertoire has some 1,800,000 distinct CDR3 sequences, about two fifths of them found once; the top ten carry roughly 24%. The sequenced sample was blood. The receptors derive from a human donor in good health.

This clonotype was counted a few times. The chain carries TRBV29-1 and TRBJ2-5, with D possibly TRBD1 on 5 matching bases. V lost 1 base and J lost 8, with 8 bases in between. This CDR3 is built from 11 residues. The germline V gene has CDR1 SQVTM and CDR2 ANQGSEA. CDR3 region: CSVEVRVTQYF. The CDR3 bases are TGCAGCGTTGAAGTCAGGGTCACCCAGTACTTC.

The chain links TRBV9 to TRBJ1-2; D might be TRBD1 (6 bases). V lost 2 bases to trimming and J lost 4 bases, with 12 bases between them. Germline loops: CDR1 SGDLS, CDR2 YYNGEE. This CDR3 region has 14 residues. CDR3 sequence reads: CASSVEGGAYGYTF. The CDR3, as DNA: TGTGCCAGCAGCGTGGAGGGGGGAGCCTATGGCTACACCTTC.

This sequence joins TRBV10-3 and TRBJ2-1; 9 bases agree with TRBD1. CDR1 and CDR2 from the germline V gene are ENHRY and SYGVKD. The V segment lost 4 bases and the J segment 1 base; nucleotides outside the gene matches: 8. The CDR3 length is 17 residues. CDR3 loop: CAISGNGTGRSYNEQFF. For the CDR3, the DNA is TGTGCCATCAGTGGGAATGGGACAGGGCGTTCCTACAATGAGCAGTTCTTC.

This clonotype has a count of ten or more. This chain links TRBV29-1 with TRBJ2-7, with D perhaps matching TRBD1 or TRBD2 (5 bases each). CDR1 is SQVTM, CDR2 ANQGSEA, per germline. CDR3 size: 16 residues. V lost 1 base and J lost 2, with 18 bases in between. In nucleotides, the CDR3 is TGCAGCGTTGAAGGCGGTATTGAGTGGGGGACCTACGAGCAGTACTTC. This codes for CSVEGGIEWGTYEQYF.

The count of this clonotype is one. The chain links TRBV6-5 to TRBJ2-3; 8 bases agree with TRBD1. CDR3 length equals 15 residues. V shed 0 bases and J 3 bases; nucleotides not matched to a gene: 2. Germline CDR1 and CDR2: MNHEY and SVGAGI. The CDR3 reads CASSYSWTGTDTQYF. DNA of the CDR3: TGTGCCAGCAGTTACTCCTGGACAGGGACAGATACGCAGTATTTT.

This CDR3 reads CASIKNTGGDEQFF. In DNA, the CDR3 is TGCGCCAGCATCAAAAACACAGGGGGCGATGAGCAGTTCTTC. The V gene is TRBV5-1, the J gene TRBJ2-1; 9 bases align to TRBD1. Trimming took 6 bases from V and 8 from J; bases not matched to a gene: 9. The CDR3 runs to 14 residues. Looked up from germline, CDR1 is SGHRS and CDR2 is YFSETQ.

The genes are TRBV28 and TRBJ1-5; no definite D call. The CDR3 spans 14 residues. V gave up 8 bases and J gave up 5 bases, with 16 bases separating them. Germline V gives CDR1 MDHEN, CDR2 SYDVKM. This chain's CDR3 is CASLSGVDYQPQHF. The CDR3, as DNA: TGTGCCAGCCTAAGCGGGGTTGACTATCAGCCCCAGCATTTT.

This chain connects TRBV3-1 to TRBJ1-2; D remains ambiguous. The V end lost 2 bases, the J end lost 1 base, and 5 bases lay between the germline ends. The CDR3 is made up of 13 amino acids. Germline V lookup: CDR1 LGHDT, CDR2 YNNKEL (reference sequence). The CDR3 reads CASSQNSNYGYTF. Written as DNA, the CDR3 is TGTGCCAGCAGCCAAAACAGTAACTATGGCTACACCTTC.

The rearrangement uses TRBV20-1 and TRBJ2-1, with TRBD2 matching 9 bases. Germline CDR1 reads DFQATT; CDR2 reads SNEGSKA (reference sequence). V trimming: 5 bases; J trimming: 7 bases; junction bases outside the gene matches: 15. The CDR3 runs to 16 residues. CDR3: CSAGGLRGGADNEQFF. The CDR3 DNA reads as TGCAGTGCTGGGGGGTTACGCGGGGGGGCTGATAATGAGCAGTTCTTC.

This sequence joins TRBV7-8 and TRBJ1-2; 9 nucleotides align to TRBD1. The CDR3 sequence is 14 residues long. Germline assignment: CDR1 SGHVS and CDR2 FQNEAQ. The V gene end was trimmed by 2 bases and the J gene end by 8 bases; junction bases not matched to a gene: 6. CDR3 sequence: CASSLYRGRIGYTF. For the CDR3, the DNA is TGTGCCAGCAGCTTATACAGGGGGCGAATCGGCTACACCTTC.

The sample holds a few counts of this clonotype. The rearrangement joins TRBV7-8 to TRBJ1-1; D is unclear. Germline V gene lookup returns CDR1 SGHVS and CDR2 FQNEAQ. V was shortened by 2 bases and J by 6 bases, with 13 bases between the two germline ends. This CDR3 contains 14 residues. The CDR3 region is CASSLIRGVAEAFF. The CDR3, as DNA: TGTGCCAGCAGCTTAATTCGGGGTGTCGCTGAAGCTTTCTTT.

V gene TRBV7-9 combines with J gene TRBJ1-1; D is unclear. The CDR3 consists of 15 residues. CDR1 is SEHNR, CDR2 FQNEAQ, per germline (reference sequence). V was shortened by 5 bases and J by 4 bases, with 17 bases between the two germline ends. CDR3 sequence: CASSLKGGKGTEAFF. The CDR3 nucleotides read TGTGCCAGCAGCCTAAAGGGCGGGAAGGGCACTGAAGCTTTCTTT.

Here the CDR3 DNA reads TGCAGTGCTAGAGATCTGTCCTTACACGGGACTAGCGGGGACAATGAGCAGTTCTTC. Translated, it gives CSARDLSLHGTSGDNEQFF. V is TRBV20-1 and J is TRBJ2-1; 13 nucleotides agree with TRBD2. CDR1 and CDR2 (germline): DFQATT, SNEGSKA (reference sequence). V shed 0 bases, J shed 5 bases, and the junction held 13 bases outside the gene matches. This CDR3 is 19 amino acids long.

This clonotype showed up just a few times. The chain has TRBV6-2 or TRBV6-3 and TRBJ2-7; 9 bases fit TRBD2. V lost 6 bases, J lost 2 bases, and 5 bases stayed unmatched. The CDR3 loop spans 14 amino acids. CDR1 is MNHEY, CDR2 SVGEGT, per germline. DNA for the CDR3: TGTGCCAGCAGGGATAGCGGGAGCCCCTACGAGCAGTACTTC. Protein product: CASRDSGSPYEQYF.

The CDR3 region is CASSQDRQIPGEQYF. The CDR3 region has the DNA TGCGCCAGCAGCCAAGATCGACAAATCCCCGGTGAGCAGTACTTC. This chain joins TRBV4-3 and TRBJ2-5, with unresolved D. The V end was cut by 0 bases, the J end by 11 bases, with 19 bases between. There are 15 residues in the CDR3. Germline V gene lookup returns CDR1 LGHNA and CDR2 YSLEER.

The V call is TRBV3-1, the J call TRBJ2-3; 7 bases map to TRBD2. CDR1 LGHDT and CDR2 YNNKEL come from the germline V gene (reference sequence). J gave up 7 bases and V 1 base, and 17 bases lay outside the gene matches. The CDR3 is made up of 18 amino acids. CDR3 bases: TGTGCCAGCAGCCAAGTAGCGGCGGGAGTTACAGTTTGGTATACGCAGTATTTT. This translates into CASSQVAAGVTVWYTQYF.

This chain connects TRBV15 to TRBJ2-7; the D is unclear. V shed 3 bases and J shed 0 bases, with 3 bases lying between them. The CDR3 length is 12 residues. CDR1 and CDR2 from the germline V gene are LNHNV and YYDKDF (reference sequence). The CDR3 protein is CATSRGSYEQYF. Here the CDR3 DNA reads TGTGCCACCAGCAGGGGCTCCTACGAGCAGTACTTC.

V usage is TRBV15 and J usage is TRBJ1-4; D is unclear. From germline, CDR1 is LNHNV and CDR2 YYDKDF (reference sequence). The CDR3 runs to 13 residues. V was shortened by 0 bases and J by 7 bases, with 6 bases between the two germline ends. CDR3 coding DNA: TGTGCCACCAGCAGAGATCAACGTGAAAAACTGTTTTTT. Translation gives CATSRDQREKLFF.

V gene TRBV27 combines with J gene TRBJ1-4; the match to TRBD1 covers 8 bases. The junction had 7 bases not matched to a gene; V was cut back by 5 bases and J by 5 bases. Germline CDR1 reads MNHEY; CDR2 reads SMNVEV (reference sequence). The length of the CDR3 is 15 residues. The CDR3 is CASSRSSGGNEKLFF. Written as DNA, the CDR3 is TGTGCCAGCAGTAGATCGTCAGGGGGCAATGAAAAACTGTTTTTT.

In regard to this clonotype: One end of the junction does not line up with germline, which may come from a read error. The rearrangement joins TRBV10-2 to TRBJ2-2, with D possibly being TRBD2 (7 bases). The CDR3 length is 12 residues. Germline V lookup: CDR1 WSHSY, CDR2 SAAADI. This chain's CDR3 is CASRGGPGDLFF. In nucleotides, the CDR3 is TGCGCCAGCAGGGGGGGGCCCGGGGACCTGTTTTTT.

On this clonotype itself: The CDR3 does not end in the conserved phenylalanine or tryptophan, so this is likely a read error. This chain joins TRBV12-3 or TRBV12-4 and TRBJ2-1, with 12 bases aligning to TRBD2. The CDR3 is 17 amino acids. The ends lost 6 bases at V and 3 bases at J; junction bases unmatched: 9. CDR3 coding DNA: TGTGCCAGCAGCCGGCCTGGACTAGCGGGGAACTACAATGAGCAGTTCTGC. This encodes CASSRPGLAGNYNEQFC.

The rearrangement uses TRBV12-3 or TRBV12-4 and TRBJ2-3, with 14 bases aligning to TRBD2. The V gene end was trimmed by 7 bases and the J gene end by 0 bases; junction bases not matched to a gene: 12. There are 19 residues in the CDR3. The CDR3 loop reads CASIMIGRLAGGSTDTQYF. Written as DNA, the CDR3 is TGTGCCAGCATCATGATCGGGAGACTAGCGGGGGGGAGCACAGATACGCAGTATTTT.

The CDR3 sequence is CASSWGQGGKDTQYF. The CDR3 DNA sequence: TGCGCCAGCAGCTGGGGACAGGGAGGAAAAGATACGCAGTATTTT. The rearrangement links TRBV5-1 to TRBJ2-3, with 9 bases lining up with TRBD1. The V segment lost 3 bases and the J segment 5 bases; nucleotides outside the gene matches: 7. The CDR3 totals 15 residues. Germline CDR1 reads SGHRS; CDR2 reads YFSETQ.

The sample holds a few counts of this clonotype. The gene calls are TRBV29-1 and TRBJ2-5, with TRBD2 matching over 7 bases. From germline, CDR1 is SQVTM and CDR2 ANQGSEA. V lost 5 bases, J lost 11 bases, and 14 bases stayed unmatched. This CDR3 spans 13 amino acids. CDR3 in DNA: TGCAGCGTTCGGGGGTCTGGTGGGGGGGAGCAGTACTTC. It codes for CSVRGSGGGEQYF.

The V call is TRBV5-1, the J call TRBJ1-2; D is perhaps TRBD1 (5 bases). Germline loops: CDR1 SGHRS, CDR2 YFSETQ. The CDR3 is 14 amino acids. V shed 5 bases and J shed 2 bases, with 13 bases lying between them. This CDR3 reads CASSYETENYGYTF. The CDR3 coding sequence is TGCGCCAGCAGTTACGAGACAGAGAACTATGGCTACACCTTC.

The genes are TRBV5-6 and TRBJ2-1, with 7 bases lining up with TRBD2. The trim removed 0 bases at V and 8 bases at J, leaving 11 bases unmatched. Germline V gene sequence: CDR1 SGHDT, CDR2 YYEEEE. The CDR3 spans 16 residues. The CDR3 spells CASSLGERGPGDEQFF. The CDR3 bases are TGTGCCAGCAGCTTGGGGGAGCGGGGCCCTGGGGATGAGCAGTTCTTC.

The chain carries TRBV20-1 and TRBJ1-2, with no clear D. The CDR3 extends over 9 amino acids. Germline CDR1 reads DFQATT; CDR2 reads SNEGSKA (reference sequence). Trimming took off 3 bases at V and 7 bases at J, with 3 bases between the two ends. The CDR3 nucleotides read TGCAGTGCTAGCGGTGGCTACACCTTC. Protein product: CSASGGYTF.

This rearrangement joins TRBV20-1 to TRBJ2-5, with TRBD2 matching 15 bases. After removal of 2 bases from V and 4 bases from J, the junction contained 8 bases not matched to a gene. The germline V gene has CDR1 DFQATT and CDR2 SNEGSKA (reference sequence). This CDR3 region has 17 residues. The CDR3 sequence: CSARTTTGLAGGETQYF. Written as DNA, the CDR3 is TGCAGTGCTAGAACAACCACGGGACTAGCGGGAGGAGAGACCCAGTACTTC.